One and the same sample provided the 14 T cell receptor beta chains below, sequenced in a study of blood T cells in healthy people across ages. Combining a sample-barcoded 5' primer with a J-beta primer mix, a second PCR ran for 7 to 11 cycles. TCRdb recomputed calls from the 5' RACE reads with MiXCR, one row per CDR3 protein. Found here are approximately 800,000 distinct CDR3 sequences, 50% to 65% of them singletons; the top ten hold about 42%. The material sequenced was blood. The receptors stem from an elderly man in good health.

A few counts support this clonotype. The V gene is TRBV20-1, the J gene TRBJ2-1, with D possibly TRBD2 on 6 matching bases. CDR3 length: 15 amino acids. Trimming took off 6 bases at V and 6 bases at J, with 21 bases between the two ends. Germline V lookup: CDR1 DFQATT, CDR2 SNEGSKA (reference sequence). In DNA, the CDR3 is TGCAGTGCGAATACGGGACTCCGCGGAGGCAATGAGCAGTTCTTC. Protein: CSANTGLRGGNEQFF.

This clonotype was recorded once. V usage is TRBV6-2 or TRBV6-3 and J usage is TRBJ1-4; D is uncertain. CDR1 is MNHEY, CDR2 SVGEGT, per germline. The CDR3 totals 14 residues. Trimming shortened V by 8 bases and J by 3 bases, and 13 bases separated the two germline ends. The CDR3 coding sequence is TGTGCCAGCGCCGAGCCGGGAGCTAATGAAAAACTGTTTTTT. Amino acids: CASAEPGANEKLFF.

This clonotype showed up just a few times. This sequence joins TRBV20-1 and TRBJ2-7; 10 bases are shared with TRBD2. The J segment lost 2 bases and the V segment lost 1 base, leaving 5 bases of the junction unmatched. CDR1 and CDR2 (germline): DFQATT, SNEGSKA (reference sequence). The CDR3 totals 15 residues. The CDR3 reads CSARGSSGSTYEQYF. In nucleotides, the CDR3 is TGCAGTGCTAGAGGTTCTAGCGGGAGTACCTACGAGCAGTACTTC.

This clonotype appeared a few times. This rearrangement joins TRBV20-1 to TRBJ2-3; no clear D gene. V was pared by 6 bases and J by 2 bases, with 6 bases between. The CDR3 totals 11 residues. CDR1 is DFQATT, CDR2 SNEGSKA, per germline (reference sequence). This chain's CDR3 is CSAPPTDTQYF. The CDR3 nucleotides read TGCAGTGCCCCGCCCACAGATACGCAGTATTTT.

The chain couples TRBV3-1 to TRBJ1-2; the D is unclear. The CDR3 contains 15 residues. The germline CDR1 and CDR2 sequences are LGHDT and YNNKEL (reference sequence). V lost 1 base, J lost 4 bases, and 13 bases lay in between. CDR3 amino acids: CASSQVKELSYGYTF. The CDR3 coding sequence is TGTGCCAGCAGCCAAGTTAAGGAACTGAGCTATGGCTACACCTTC.

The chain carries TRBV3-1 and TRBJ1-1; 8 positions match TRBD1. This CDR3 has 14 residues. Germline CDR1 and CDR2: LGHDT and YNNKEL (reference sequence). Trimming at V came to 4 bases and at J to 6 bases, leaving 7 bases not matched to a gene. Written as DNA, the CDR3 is TGTGCCAGCAGCCTACCCGGGACAGGCCCTGAAGCTTTCTTT. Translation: CASSLPGTGPEAFF.

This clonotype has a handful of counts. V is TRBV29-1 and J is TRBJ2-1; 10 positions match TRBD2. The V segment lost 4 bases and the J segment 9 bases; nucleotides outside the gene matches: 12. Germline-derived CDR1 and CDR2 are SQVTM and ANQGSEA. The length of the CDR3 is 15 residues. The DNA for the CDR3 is TGCAGCGTTGGCGTTTTGGCTAGCGGGAGTGGTGAGCAGTTCTTC. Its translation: CSVGVLASGSGEQFF.

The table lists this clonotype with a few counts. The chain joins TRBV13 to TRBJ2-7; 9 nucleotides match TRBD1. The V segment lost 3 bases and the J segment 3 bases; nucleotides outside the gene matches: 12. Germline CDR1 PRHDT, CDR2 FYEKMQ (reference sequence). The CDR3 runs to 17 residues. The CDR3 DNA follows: TGTGCCAGCAGCTTGGGCCCAAACAGGGGGCAAAGCTACGAGCAGTACTTC. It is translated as CASSLGPNRGQSYEQYF.

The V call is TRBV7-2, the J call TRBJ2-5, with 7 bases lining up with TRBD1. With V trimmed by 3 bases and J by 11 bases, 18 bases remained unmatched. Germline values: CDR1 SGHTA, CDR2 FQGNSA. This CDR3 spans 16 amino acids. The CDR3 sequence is CASSFSNSLDRIKQYF. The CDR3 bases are TGTGCCAGCAGCTTCTCAAACTCCCTGGACAGGATCAAACAGTACTTC.

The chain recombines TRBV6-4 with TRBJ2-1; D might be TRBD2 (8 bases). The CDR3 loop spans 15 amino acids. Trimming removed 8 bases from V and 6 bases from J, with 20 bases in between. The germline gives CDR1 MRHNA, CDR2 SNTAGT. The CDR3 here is CASRGTGGGFNEQFF. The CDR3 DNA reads TGTGCCAGCCGGGGGACGGGAGGGGGCTTCAATGAGCAGTTCTTC.

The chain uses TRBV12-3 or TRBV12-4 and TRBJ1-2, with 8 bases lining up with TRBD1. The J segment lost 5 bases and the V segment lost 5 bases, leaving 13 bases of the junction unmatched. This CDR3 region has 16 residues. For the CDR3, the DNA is TGTGCCAGCAGTATCGGGACAGGTTGGACCCTTTATGGCTACACCTTC. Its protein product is CASSIGTGWTLYGYTF.

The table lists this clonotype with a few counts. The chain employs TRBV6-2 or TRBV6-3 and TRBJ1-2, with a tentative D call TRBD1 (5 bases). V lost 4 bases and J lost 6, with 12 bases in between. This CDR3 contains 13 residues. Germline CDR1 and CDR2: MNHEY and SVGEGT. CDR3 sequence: CASSSGQIHGYTF. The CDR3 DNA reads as TGTGCCAGCAGTTCAGGACAAATCCATGGCTACACCTTC.

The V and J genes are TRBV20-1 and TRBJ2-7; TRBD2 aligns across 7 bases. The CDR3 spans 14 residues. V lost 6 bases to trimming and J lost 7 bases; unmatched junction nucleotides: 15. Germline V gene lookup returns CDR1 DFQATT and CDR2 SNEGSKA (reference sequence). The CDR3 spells CSAVGGKGYNEQYF. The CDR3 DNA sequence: TGCAGTGCCGTCGGGGGGAAAGGGTACAATGAGCAGTACTTC.

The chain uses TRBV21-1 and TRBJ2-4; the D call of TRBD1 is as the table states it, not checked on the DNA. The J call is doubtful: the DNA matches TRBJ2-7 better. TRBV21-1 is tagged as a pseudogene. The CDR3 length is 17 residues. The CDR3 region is CASSLWGLTPEWIEQYF. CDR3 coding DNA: TGTGCCAGCAGCCTTTGGGGGCTGACGCCCGAGTGGATCGAGCAGTACTTC.